The source of this TCR beta chain is a study of shared clonotypes between healthy human individuals. Germline CDR1 SGHRS, CDR2 YFSETQ. V was pared by 0 bases and J by 1 base, with 4 bases of the junction left unmatched. The CDR3 extends over 16 amino acids. Study-wide results and caveats: Sample collection involved blood only; tissue repertoires are likely different. Researchers found naive subsets generally carried larger estimated richness than memory subsets.

Worth noting for this clone: Its antigen is still unknown.

In the sorted-subset replicate PCRs, around 0.2 ug DNA, around 30,000 T cell genomes, was used. TCRdb's table, derived via immunoSEQ multiplex PCR, lists solely in-frame clones and lacks some. The sample holds some 1,100,000 clones, roughly 74% seen once. This sequence was found in a young man in good health. Some clones in this sample may be carry-over from other donors' samples. The chain carries TRBV5-1 and TRBJ1-5; 7 bases map to TRBD1. The material sequenced was memory CD4+ T cells from PBMCs. Subset reported: CD45RA-negative fraction. Written as DNA, the CDR3 is TGCGCCAGCAGCTTGGAGGGGGCAAACAGCAATCAGCCCCAGCATTTT. It codes for CASSLEGANSNQPQHF. Supplemented by reference TRBV5-1 and TRBJ1-5, the full variable domain reads KAGVTQTPRYLIKTRGQQVTLSCSPISGHRSVSWYQQTPGQGLQFLFEYFSETQRNKGNFPGRFSGRQFSNSRSEMNVSTLELGDSALYLCASSLEGANSNQPQHFGDGTRLSIL.